This entry lists 30 T cell receptor beta chains sequenced from one sample in a study of regulatory T cells in long-lasting Graves disease. iRepertoire HTBI primers and Arm-PCR of CDR3 regions built TCR beta libraries. Using its own MiXCR run on the multiplex PCR reads, TCRdb lists one record per CDR3 protein. In the table there are about half a million distinct CDR3 sequences, around 12% of which are singletons. Time point defined: newly diagnosed GD, antithyroid drugs for less than 3 months. Preparation of the TCR library used RNA extracted from PBMCs. In addition, the sample was reused for a study of T cells in Graves' hyperthyroidism and ophthalmopathy.

Material: peripheral blood mononuclear cells (PBMCs), obtained at new diagnosis, from a patient treated with antithyroid drugs. The receptors shown here come from a woman aged 25 to 45 with Graves disease.

This clonotype has at least ten counts. The chain recombines TRBV3-1 with TRBJ2-1; D remains ambiguous. Trimming removed 0 bases from V and 4 bases from J, with 19 bases in between. Germline values: CDR1 LGHDT, CDR2 YNNKEL (reference sequence). This CDR3 has 18 amino acids. In DNA, the CDR3 is TGTGCCAGCAGCCAAGAGCTCCCACAAGAGCAAGGATACAATGAGCAGTTCTTC. Amino acid sequence: CASSQELPQEQGYNEQFF.

In this sample, this clonotype turned up many times. The CDR3 region has the DNA TGTGCCAGCAGTTACGACAGGTGGCCGGAATTGACTGAAGCTTTCTTT. Encoded protein: CASSYDRWPELTEAFF. The chain carries TRBV6-2 or TRBV6-3 and TRBJ1-1; tentatively, D is TRBD1 (6 bases). Per germline, CDR1 MNHEY and CDR2 SVGEGT. Trimming pared 2 bases from V and 5 bases from J, leaving 18 bases between. CDR3 length: 16 amino acids.

In the case of this clonotype: A read error is likely, as this CDR3 ends without the conserved phenylalanine or tryptophan. The chain has TRBV7-6 and TRBJ2-1, with 10 positions matching TRBD2. Per germline, CDR1 SGHVS and CDR2 FNYEAQ. With 5 bases clipped from V and 11 bases from J, the junction kept 9 bases outside the gene matches. This CDR3 has 14 amino acids. The CDR3 reads CASSPAGGSMKQFL. The CDR3 nucleotides are TGTGCCAGCAGCCCAGCGGGAGGGTCAATGAAGCAGTTCCTC.

This clonotype was recorded only once. A much larger clone sits a single nucleotide away, making a read error possible. This sequence joins TRBV7-9 and TRBJ2-5; D is perhaps TRBD1 or TRBD2 (5 bases each). V dropped 7 bases and J dropped 11 bases, with 26 bases sitting between them. Germline lookup yields CDR1 SEHNR and CDR2 FQNEAQ (reference sequence). The CDR3 runs to 15 residues. In nucleotides, the CDR3 is TGTGCCAGCACTTTCGTCCGGGACGTGGACAATGAGCAGTACTTC. Translation gives CASTFVRDVDNEQYF.

This clonotype was observed at least ten times. This chain connects TRBV12-3 or TRBV12-4 to TRBJ2-5; possibly TRBD2 for D (6 bases). This CDR3 comprises 17 residues. With 2 bases removed from V and 4 bases from J, the gap between germline ends came to 20 bases. CDR3 coding DNA: TGTGCCAGCAGTTTACGGCGCGGAGGGTATTGGGCAGAGACCCAGTACTTC. The encoded protein is CASSLRRGGYWAETQYF.

This clonotype turned up a few times. The chain joins TRBV19 to TRBJ2-7; D uncertain. Germline CDR1 reads LNHDA; CDR2 reads SQIVND (reference sequence). V lost 1 base and J 2 bases, leaving 9 bases between the germline ends. The CDR3 contains 14 residues. The CDR3 region has the DNA TGTGCCAGTAGTATAGGAAGCGTCCCCTACGAGCAGTACTTC. This translates into CASSIGSVPYEQYF.

This clonotype showed up many times. The J gene is TRBJ2-3, the V gene TRBV3-1; TRBD2 aligns across 8 bases. Germline CDR1 and CDR2: LGHDT and YNNKEL (reference sequence). V shed 4 bases and J 4 bases; nucleotides not matched to a gene: 10. The CDR3 has 16 residues. DNA for the CDR3: TGTGCCAGCAGCCTACGTATACGGGAGGGGTCAGATACGCAGTATTTT. Protein sequence: CASSLRIREGSDTQYF.

This chain links TRBV6-1 with TRBJ2-2, with 9 bases matching TRBD1. The CDR3 is made up of 15 amino acids. J was trimmed by 4 bases and V by 5 bases; bases with no gene match: 5. CDR1 MNHNS and CDR2 SASEGT come from the germline V gene. This chain's CDR3 is CASSFWTGVTGELFF. CDR3 DNA: TGTGCCAGCAGTTTTTGGACAGGGGTCACCGGGGAGCTGTTTTTT.

This clonotype was detected many times. The rearrangement uses TRBV19 and TRBJ2-2; D unclear. Trimming stripped 1 base from V and 4 bases from J, with 13 bases between. The CDR3 is 16 residues long. Germline V gene data show CDR1 as LNHDA and CDR2 as SQIVND (reference sequence). CDR3 amino acids: CASSIAAAPGTGELFF. Written as DNA, the CDR3 is TGTGCCAGTAGTATAGCGGCCGCTCCGGGCACCGGGGAGCTGTTTTTT.

There are many counts of this clonotype. The rearrangement joins TRBV12-3 or TRBV12-4 to TRBJ2-1, with D uncertain. The CDR3 spans 13 residues. Trimming left V 8 bases short and J 2 bases short, with 10 bases between. CDR3 region: CASELTTYNEQFF. CDR3 nucleotides: TGTGCCAGCGAATTAACTACCTACAATGAGCAGTTCTTC.

This clonotype was counted many times. V gene TRBV18 combines with J gene TRBJ1-5; D gene ambiguous. V was clipped by 2 bases and J by 2 bases, with 13 bases between them. The CDR3 loop spans 16 amino acids. The germline gives CDR1 KGHSH, CDR2 LQKENI. The CDR3 here is CASSPFPAAGNQPQHF. In DNA form, the CDR3 reads TGTGCCAGCTCACCATTCCCCGCCGCGGGCAATCAGCCCCAGCATTTT.

This clonotype was observed many times. V and J are TRBV12-3 or TRBV12-4 and TRBJ1-1; D may be TRBD1 (5 bases). Trimming stripped 6 bases from V and 0 bases from J, with 11 bases between. This CDR3 region has 14 residues. The CDR3 loop is CASSRQNLNTEAFF. The CDR3 DNA follows: TGTGCCAGCAGCCGACAGAATTTGAACACTGAAGCTTTCTTT.

J is TRBJ2-1 and V is TRBV12-3 or TRBV12-4, with 9 bases identical to TRBD2. The trim removed 0 bases at V and 7 bases at J, leaving 4 bases unmatched. The CDR3 contains 15 residues. This chain's CDR3 is CASSLASGSPNEQFF. Here the CDR3 DNA reads TGTGCCAGCAGTTTAGCTAGCGGGAGCCCTAATGAGCAGTTCTTC.

The gene calls are TRBV12-3 or TRBV12-4 and TRBJ2-5; TRBD2 matches 15 bases. The CDR3 length is 17 residues. V gave up 5 bases and J gave up 5 bases; unmatched junction bases: 9. DNA of the CDR3: TGTGCCAGCAGTCACAGGACTAGCGGGAGGGTCGGGGAGACCCAGTACTTC. The encoded protein is CASSHRTSGRVGETQYF.

In this sample, this clonotype turned up many times. The rearrangement uses TRBV6-5 and TRBJ1-2; 8 bases match TRBD1. CDR3 length equals 16 residues. The V gene end was trimmed by 0 bases and the J gene end by 3 bases; junction bases not matched to a gene: 6. The germline V gene encodes CDR1 MNHEY and CDR2 SVGAGI. In nucleotides, the CDR3 is TGTGCCAGCAGTTACTCTAAGACAGGGGAGCACTATGGCTACACCTTC. This translates into CASSYSKTGEHYGYTF.

This clonotype was recorded many times. The V and J genes are TRBV12-3 or TRBV12-4 and TRBJ2-3, with D unresolved. This CDR3 is 15 amino acids long. The germline V and J ends were trimmed by 0 bases and 6 bases, with 13 bases remaining between them. The CDR3 protein is CASSLAIKGSDTQYF. CDR3 nucleotide sequence: TGTGCCAGCAGTTTAGCGATAAAGGGCTCGGATACGCAGTATTTT.

This clonotype has ten or more counts. V is TRBV7-9 and J is TRBJ2-1, with D perhaps TRBD2 (6 bases). In germline, CDR1 is SEHNR, CDR2 FQNEAQ (reference sequence). Trimming shortened V by 0 bases and J by 2 bases, and 11 bases separated the two germline ends. There are 16 residues in the CDR3. In DNA form, the CDR3 reads TGTGCCAGCAGCTTAGCTCTGGCGGGGACCTACAATGAGCAGTTCTTC. It encodes CASSLALAGTYNEQFF.

This clonotype was seen repeatedly, ten times or more. The chain carries TRBV27 and TRBJ2-7; TRBD2 matches at 8 bases. J lost 1 base, V lost 3 bases, and 2 bases had no gene match. This CDR3 has 14 residues. The V gene's germline CDR1 is MNHEY and CDR2 SMNVEV (reference sequence). The CDR3 sequence: CASSFERGSYEQYF. The CDR3 DNA follows: TGTGCCAGCAGTTTCGAGCGGGGGTCCTACGAGCAGTACTTC.

The J gene is TRBJ2-2, the V gene TRBV5-1; D remains ambiguous. In germline, CDR1 is SGHRS, CDR2 YFSETQ. The CDR3 runs to 15 residues. Trimming left V 3 bases short and J 0 bases short, with 9 bases between. CDR3 region: CASSSRAPNTGELFF. CDR3 bases: TGCGCCAGCAGCTCCCGGGCCCCGAACACCGGGGAGCTGTTTTTT.

This clonotype occurred a few times. A junction end diverges from the germline sequence, so it may reflect a read error. The chain couples TRBV19 to TRBJ2-7, with D unresolved. The germline V gene has CDR1 LNHDA and CDR2 SQIVND (reference sequence). The CDR3 is made up of 13 amino acids. CDR3 sequence (DNA): TGTGCCAGTAGACAGAGCCACTCCTACAAGCAGTACTTC. Translating it yields CASRQSHSYKQYF.

This clonotype has at least ten counts. V gene TRBV24-1 combines with J gene TRBJ2-1; TRBD1 might be the D (6 bases). Trimming stripped 0 bases from V and 4 bases from J, with 6 bases between. The CDR3 is made up of 14 amino acids. CDR1 is KGHDR and CDR2 is SFDVKD in the germline V gene. This CDR3 reads CATSDLDRYNEQFF. The CDR3, as DNA: TGTGCCACCAGTGATTTGGACAGGTACAATGAGCAGTTCTTC.

The gene calls are TRBV15 and TRBJ2-7; 7 bases align to TRBD1. With V trimmed by 3 bases and J by 3 bases, 2 bases remained unmatched. The CDR3 spans 13 residues. CDR1 LNHNV and CDR2 YYDKDF come from the germline V gene (reference sequence). CDR3 in DNA: TGTGCCACCAGCAGCGGGGACAGCTACGAGCAGTACTTC. It encodes CATSSGDSYEQYF.

At least ten counts were recorded for this clonotype. This chain links TRBV12-3 or TRBV12-4 with TRBJ2-1; the match to TRBD2 covers 8 bases. The CDR3 covers 15 residues. The V segment lost 1 base and the J segment 6 bases; nucleotides outside the gene matches: 5. The CDR3, as DNA: TGTGCCAGCAGTTTAGTTGGGACTAGGGGCAATGAGCAGTTCTTC. Its protein product is CASSLVGTRGNEQFF.

With regard to this clonotype: At one of its ends the junction is not consistent with the germline gene, which may arise from a read error. The chain is built from TRBV20-1 and TRBJ2-4; TRBD1 might be the D (6 bases). This CDR3 is 15 amino acids long. Germline lookup yields CDR1 DFQATT and CDR2 SNEGSKA (reference sequence). CDR3 bases: TGCAGTGCTTCCGGGACACTCTTAGCCAAAAACGTTCAGTACTTC. Its translation is CSASGTLLAKNVQYF.

This clonotype was found a few times. The chain uses TRBV20-1 and TRBJ2-1, with TRBD2 matching 7 bases. Germline V lookup: CDR1 DFQATT, CDR2 SNEGSKA (reference sequence). After removal of 0 bases from V and 10 bases from J, the junction contained 3 bases not matched to a gene. This CDR3 spans 12 amino acids. CDR3 bases: TGCAGTGCTAGAGAGAGCGGGGTGGAGCAGTTCTTC. Amino acids: CSARESGVEQFF.

The chain employs TRBV2 and TRBJ2-2, with D unclear. Germline CDR1 reads SNHLY; CDR2 reads FYNNEI. The CDR3 contains 14 residues. V was shortened by 3 bases and J by 8 bases, with 13 bases between the two germline ends. The CDR3 is CASSDNGRSGELFF. DNA of the CDR3: TGTGCCAGCAGTGATAACGGGCGATCGGGGGAGCTGTTTTTT.

This clonotype was counted a few times. This chain joins TRBV6-2 or TRBV6-3 and TRBJ2-7, with D perhaps TRBD2 (5 bases). Germline values: CDR1 MNHEY, CDR2 SVGEGT. The CDR3 totals 14 residues. Trimming shortened V by 0 bases and J by 4 bases, and 10 bases separated the two germline ends. CDR3 sequence reads: CASSYSGPGYEQYF. CDR3 nucleotides: TGTGCCAGCAGTTACTCCGGACCGGGATACGAGCAGTACTTC.

Notes on this clonotype: A much larger clone differs by one base, so this may be a read error. The gene calls are TRBV27 and TRBJ2-3; D remains ambiguous. This CDR3 is built from 14 residues. V shed 2 bases and J shed 1 base, with 7 bases lying between them. Per germline, CDR1 MNHEY and CDR2 SMNVEV (reference sequence). CDR3: CASSLQARTDTQYF. The CDR3 nucleotides read TGTGCCAGCAGTTTACAAGCTCGCACAGATACGCAGTATTTT.

In this sample, this clonotype turned up many times. V and J are TRBV20-1 and TRBJ2-2; 7 bases agree with TRBD2. With 6 bases clipped from V and 3 bases from J, the junction kept 19 bases outside the gene matches. The CDR3 extends over 18 amino acids. In germline, CDR1 is DFQATT, CDR2 SNEGSKA (reference sequence). CDR3 in amino acids: CSALALRGTTIDTGELFF. CDR3 DNA sequence: TGCAGTGCACTCGCCCTTCGGGGGACTACGATCGACACCGGGGAGCTGTTTTTT.

Points on this clonotype: This could be a read error, since a much larger clone is one nucleotide away. This chain joins TRBV6-1 and TRBJ2-7; tentative D call: TRBD2 (6 bases). Germline V gene sequence: CDR1 MNHNS, CDR2 SASEGT. This CDR3 has 15 amino acids. The CDR3 loop is CTSSEESGHFYEQYF. Written as DNA, the CDR3 is TGTACCAGCAGTGAAGAAAGCGGGCACTTCTACGAGCAGTACTTC.